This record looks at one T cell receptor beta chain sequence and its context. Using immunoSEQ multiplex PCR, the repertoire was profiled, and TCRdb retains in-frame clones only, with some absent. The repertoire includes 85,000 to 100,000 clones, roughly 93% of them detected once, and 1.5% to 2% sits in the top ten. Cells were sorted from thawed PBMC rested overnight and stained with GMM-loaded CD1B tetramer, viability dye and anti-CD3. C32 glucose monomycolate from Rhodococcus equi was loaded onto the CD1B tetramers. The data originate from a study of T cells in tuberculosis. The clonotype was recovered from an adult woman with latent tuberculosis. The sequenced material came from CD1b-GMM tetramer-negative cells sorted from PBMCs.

This CDR3 reads CASSVGFRQGAPQPQHF. The CDR3 DNA reads TGTGCCAGCAGCGTAGGCTTTCGACAGGGAGCCCCTCAGCCCCAGCATTTT. The V call is TRBV2, the J call TRBJ1-5; 7 nucleotides agree with TRBD1. The germline CDR1 and CDR2 sequences are SNHLY and FYNNEI. The CDR3 runs to 17 residues. J lost 6 bases, V lost 6 bases, and 17 bases had no gene match. Combining the CDR3 with reference TRBV2 and TRBJ1-5 gives the whole variable domain EPEVTQTPSHQVTQMGQEVILRCVPISNHLYFYWYRQILGQKVEFLVSFYNNEISEKSEIFDDQFSVERPDGSNFTLKIRSTKLEDSAMYFCASSVGFRQGAPQPQHFGDGTRLSIL.